This note documents a single T cell receptor (beta chain) sequence. This sample was taken from a study of OX40 agonist ivuxolimab in advanced cancers. Measured with immunoSEQ multiplex PCR; TCRdb has only the in-frame clones, and not every one. The table shows 78,000 or so clones, with 92% occurring only once. This CDR3 has 13 amino acids. V was shortened by 4 bases and J by 3 bases, with 10 bases between the two germline ends. Germline V lookup: CDR1 MNHNS, CDR2 SASEGT. Sequenced here: CD4+ or CD8+ T cells sorted from blood, sampled in a trial of the OX40 agonist ivuxolimab. V usage is TRBV6-1 and J usage is TRBJ2-7; D unresolved. This clonotype originated in an adult with an advanced solid tumor such as melanoma, head and neck, liver or kidney cancer. The CDR3 DNA sequence: TGTGCCAGCAGTGGGAACAGCTACTACGAGCAGTACTTC. Translation gives CASSGNSYYEQYF.